Here is one T cell receptor (beta chain) with its context. Its antigen remains unknown. The sequenced fragment ends 3 residues before the CDR3 boundary, so the rest is inferred from the germline J gene. All participants had a single incident cervical HPV16 infection, and prevalent HPV16 infections were excluded. With V trimmed by 2 bases and J by 3 bases, 5 bases remained unmatched. Germline V gene lookup returns CDR1 DFQATT and CDR2 SNEGSKA (reference sequence). CDR3 length: 14 amino acids. This table comes from immunoSEQ multiplex PCR, and its TCRdb copy is limited to in-frame clones, with some not included. The sample data list 25,000 to 35,000 clones. This record comes from a study of T cells in women clearing cervical HPV infection. Study details: For cases, blood was sampled a median approximately 150 days after lesion detection, interquartile range roughly 90 to 230 days. Study-level findings and limits: CIN3+ cases had significantly higher TCR repertoire richness than controls, but evenness did not differ. Unknown T-cell numbers per sample may underlie the richness differences.

Material: blood buffy coat. This chain joins TRBV20-1 and TRBJ1-2; 8 nucleotides agree with TRBD1. The sequence came from a woman aged 18 to 75 with a cervical HPV16 infection that either progressed to CIN3+ or cleared (not recorded which). CDR3 protein: CSARPTDRDYGYTF. CDR3 bases read: TGCAGTGCTAGACCTACGGACAGGGACTATGGC.